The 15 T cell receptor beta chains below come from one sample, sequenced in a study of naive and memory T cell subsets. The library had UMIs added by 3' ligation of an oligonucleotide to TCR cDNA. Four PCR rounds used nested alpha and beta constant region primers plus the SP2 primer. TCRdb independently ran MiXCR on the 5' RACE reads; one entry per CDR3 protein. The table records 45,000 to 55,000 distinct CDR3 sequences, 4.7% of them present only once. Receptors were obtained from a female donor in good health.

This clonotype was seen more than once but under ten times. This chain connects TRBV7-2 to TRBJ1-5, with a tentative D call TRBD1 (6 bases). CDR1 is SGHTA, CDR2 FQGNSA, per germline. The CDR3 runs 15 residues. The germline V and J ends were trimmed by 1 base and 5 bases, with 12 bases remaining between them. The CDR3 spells CASSLEPTGYQPQHF. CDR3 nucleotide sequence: TGTGCCAGCAGCTTAGAACCGACAGGATATCAGCCCCAGCATTTT. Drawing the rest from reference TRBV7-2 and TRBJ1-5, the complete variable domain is GAGVSQSPSNKVTEKGKDVELRCDPISGHTALYWYRQSLGQGLEFLIYFQGNSAPDKSGLPSDRFSAERTGGSVSTLTIQRTQQEDSAVYLCASSLEPTGYQPQHFGDGTRLSIL.

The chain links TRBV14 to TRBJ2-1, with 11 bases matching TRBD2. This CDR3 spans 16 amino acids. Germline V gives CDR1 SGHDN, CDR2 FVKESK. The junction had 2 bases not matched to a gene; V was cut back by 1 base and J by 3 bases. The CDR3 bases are TGTGCCAGCAGCCAAGGACTAGCGGGATTCTACAATGAGCAGTTCTTC. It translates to CASSQGLAGFYNEQFF. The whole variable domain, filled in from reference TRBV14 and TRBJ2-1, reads EAGVTQFPSHSVIEKGQTVTLRCDPISGHDNLYWYRRVMGKEIKFLLHFVKESKQDESGMPNNRFLAERTGGTYSTLKVQPAELEDSGVYFCASSQGLAGFYNEQFFGPGTRLTVL.

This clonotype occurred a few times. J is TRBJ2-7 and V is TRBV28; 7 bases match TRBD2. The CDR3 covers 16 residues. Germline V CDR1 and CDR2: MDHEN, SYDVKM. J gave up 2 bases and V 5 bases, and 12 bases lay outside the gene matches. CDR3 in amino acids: CASSLPPGTIPYEQYF. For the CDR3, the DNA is TGTGCCAGCAGTCTCCCACCCGGGACTATCCCCTACGAGCAGTACTTC. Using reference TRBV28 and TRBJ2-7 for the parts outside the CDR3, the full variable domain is DVKVTQSSRYLVKRTGEKVFLECVQDMDHENMFWYRQDPGLGLRLIYFSYDVKMKEKGDIPEGYSVSREKKERFSLILESASTNQTSMYLCASSLPPGTIPYEQYFGPGTRLTVT.

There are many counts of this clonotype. CDR3 in DNA: TGTGCCAGCTCACCAAGATGGACAGGGCGCCAGCCCCAGCATTTT. It specifies CASSPRWTGRQPQHF. The chain joins TRBV18 to TRBJ1-5, with 8 nucleotides matching TRBD1. After removal of 2 bases from V and 7 bases from J, the junction contained 7 bases not matched to a gene. Germline CDR1 KGHSH, CDR2 LQKENI. The CDR3 has 15 residues.

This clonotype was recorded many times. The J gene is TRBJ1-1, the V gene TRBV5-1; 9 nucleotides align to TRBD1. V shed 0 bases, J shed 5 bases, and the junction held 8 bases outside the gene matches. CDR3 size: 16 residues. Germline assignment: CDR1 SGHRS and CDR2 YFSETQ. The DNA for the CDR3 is TGCGCCAGCAGCTTGGATACAGGGGGCGGAGGAACTGAAGCTTTCTTT. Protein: CASSLDTGGGGTEAFF.

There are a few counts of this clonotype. The CDR3 loop is CASSPNRGGEQYF. DNA of the CDR3: TGCGCCAGCAGCCCCAACCGGGGGGGTGAGCAGTACTTC. The chain is built from TRBV5-1 and TRBJ2-7, with 8 bases identical to TRBD2. The CDR3 extends over 13 amino acids. Germline lookup yields CDR1 SGHRS and CDR2 YFSETQ. V was clipped by 4 bases and J by 7 bases; unmatched bases: 7.

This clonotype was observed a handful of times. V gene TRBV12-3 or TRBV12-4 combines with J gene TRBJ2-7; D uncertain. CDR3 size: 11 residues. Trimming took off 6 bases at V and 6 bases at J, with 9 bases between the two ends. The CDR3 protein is CASSLKSEQYF. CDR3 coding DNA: TGTGCCAGCAGCCTAAAGAGCGAGCAGTACTTC.

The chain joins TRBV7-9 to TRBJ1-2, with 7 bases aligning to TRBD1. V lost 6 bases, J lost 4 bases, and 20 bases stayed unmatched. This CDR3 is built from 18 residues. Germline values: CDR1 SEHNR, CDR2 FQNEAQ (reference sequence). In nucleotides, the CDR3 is TGTGCCAGCAGACCCCGAGAGGGGCGACAGGGAAAAGGCTATGGCTACACCTTC. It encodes CASRPREGRQGKGYGYTF.

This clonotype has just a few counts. The CDR3, as DNA: TGTGCCAGCAGCCGGATGTTTGACAATCAGCCCCAGCATTTT. Amino acids: CASSRMFDNQPQHF. The chain recombines TRBV5-4 with TRBJ1-5; D not resolved. Trimming pared 4 bases from V and 3 bases from J, leaving 11 bases between. CDR1 is SGHNT, CDR2 YYREEE, per germline (reference sequence). The CDR3 length is 14 residues.

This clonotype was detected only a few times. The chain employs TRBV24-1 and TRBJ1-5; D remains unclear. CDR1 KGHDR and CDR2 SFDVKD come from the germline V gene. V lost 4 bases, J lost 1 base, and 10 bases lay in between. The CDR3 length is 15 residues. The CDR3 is CATSETTGSNQPQHF. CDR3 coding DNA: TGTGCCACCAGTGAGACGACGGGAAGCAATCAGCCCCAGCATTTT.

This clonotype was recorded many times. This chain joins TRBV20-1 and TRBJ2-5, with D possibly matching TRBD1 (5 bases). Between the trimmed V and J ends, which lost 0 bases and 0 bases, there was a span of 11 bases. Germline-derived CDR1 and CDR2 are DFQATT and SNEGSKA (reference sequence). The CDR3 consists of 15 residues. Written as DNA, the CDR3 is TGCAGTGCTAGAGACCCAGGGTGGTACCAAGAGACCCAGTACTTC. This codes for CSARDPGWYQETQYF.

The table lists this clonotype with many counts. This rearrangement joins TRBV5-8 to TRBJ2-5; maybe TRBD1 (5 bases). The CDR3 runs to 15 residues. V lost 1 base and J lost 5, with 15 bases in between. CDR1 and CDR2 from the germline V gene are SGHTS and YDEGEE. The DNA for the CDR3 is TGTGCCAGCAGCTTGCAGGGTCAGGTTGGGGAGACCCAGTACTTC. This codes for CASSLQGQVGETQYF. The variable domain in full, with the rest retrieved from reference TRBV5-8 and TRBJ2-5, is EAGVTQSPTHLIKTRGQQATLRCSPISGHTSVYWYQQALGLGLQFLLWYDEGEERNRGNFPPRFSGRQFPNYSSELNVNALELEDSALYLCASSLQGQVGETQYFGPGTRLLVL.

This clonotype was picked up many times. The CDR3 coding sequence is TGTGCCAGCAGCTTAGCGACCGGGACAGTTTCCTACGAGCAGTACTTC. Encoded protein: CASSLATGTVSYEQYF. The chain employs TRBV7-9 and TRBJ2-7; 7 bases fit TRBD1. Trimming cost V 0 bases and J 1 base; bases outside gene matches: 6. This CDR3 comprises 16 residues. Germline lookup yields CDR1 SEHNR and CDR2 FQNEAQ (reference sequence).

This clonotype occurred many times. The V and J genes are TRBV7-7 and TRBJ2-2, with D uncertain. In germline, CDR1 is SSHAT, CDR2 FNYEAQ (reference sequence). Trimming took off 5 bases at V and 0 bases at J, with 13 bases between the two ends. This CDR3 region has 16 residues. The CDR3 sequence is CASSPFGSSNTGELFF. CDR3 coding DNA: TGTGCCAGCAGCCCCTTCGGTTCTTCGAACACCGGGGAGCTGTTTTTT.

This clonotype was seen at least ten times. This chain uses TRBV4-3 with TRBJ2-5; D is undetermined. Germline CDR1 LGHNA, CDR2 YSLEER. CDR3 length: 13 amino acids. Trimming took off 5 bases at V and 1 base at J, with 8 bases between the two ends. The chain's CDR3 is CASSDFPQETQYF. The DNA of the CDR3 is TGCGCCAGCAGCGATTTTCCCCAAGAGACCCAGTACTTC.